This passage covers 26 T cell receptor beta chains from one sample sequenced in a study of tumor-infiltrating lymphocytes in primary liver carcinoma. Total RNA and DNA came together from approximately 20-30 mg of bulk tissue without cell sorting. With a constant-region primer, TCR beta cDNA was made from around 530 ng of total RNA. Modified slightly, ARM-PCR produced TCR beta libraries over three nested multiplex PCR rounds. For around 11 cycles apiece, the opening two PCR rounds ran with TRBV1-TRBV30 forward primers and a C-beta reverse primer. MiXCR, run by TCRdb on the multiplex PCR reads, gives a single entry per CDR3 protein. The sample contains more than 45,000 distinct CDR3 sequences, over 70% of which appear only once. The source material was liver tumor tissue from sampling region 3. Subset defined: tumor region T3, left-lateral pole. The receptor source for this set is a man in his forties or fifties with primary liver carcinoma and hepatitis B virus infection.

Remarks on this clonotype: At one boundary the junction diverges from the germline segment, which might be a read error. The chain has TRBV5-4 and TRBJ2-2; 10 nucleotides match TRBD2. Germline CDR1 reads SGHNT; CDR2 reads YYREEE (reference sequence). This CDR3 spans 14 amino acids. CDR3 in amino acids: CTSSLTSGTWELFF. The DNA of the CDR3 is TGTACCAGCAGCTTAACTAGCGGGACCTGGGAGCTGTTTTTT.

Worth noting for this clonotype: Germline and junction disagree at one end, which may indicate a read error. The chain couples TRBV4-1 to TRBJ2-2, with D perhaps being TRBD1 or TRBD2 (5 bases each). This CDR3 contains 14 residues. CDR1 and CDR2 from the germline V gene are MGHRA and YSYEKL. CDR3 in DNA: TGCACCAGCAGCCAAGACAGTGGGGCCGGGAAGCTGTTTTTT. This gives the protein CTSSQDSGAGKLFF.

For this clonotype: Compared with germline, one end of the junction differs, possibly owing to a read error. The rearrangement links TRBV10-3 to TRBJ1-3; D uncertain. This CDR3 spans 15 amino acids. Germline V lookup: CDR1 ENHRY, CDR2 SYGVKD. The CDR3 reads CATRYGELFGNTIYF. CDR3 DNA: TGTGCCACCCGATACGGGGAGCTTTTTGGAAACACTATATATTTT.

Worth noting for this clonotype: At one end the junction does not follow the germline gene, possibly because of a read error. The chain recombines TRBV29-1 with TRBJ1-2; no firm D call. Germline V gene sequence: CDR1 SQVTM, CDR2 ANQGSEA. The CDR3 is made up of 14 amino acids. The chain's CDR3 is CNVYSPNDHYGYTF. The DNA of the CDR3 is TGCAACGTGTACAGCCCCAATGACCACTATGGCTACACTTTC.

Comment on this clonotype: No DNA is shown, since the ends of the CDR3 on it are uncertain; the CDR3 is the one TCRdb lists. The J gene is TRBJ2-6, the V gene TRBV6-5; the D call in the table, TRBD1, was not verified against the DNA. The germline gives CDR1 MNHEY, CDR2 SVGAGI. The CDR3 region is 18 residues in length, termini included. CDR3 amino acids: CANSLWTRMKAGVNVLTF.

V usage is TRBV28 and J usage is TRBJ2-7, with TRBD2 identical over 8 bases. V was pared by 8 bases and J by 0 bases, with 3 bases of the junction left unmatched. Germline-derived CDR1 and CDR2 are MDHEN and SYDVKM. The CDR3 extends over 13 amino acids. CDR3 sequence reads: CASGRGGSYEQYF. The CDR3, as DNA: TGTGCCAGCGGTCGGGGGGGCTCCTACGAGCAGTACTTC.

Comments on this clonotype: The junction and the germline gene differ at one end; a read error may be behind it. V usage is TRBV14 and J usage is TRBJ2-1, with D perhaps assigned TRBD1 or TRBD2 (5 bases each). The CDR3 runs 15 residues. The V gene's germline CDR1 is SGHDN and CDR2 FVKESK. CDR3 residues: CASSQANGAYNEQFF. CDR3 sequence (DNA): TGTGCCAGCAGCCAAGCCAACGGGGCCTACAATGAACAGTTCTTC.

Turning to this clonotype: Compared with germline, one end of the junction differs, possibly owing to a read error. The rearrangement joins TRBV6-5 to TRBJ2-2, with D possibly TRBD2 on 6 matching bases. The CDR3 loop spans 11 amino acids. Germline assignment: CDR1 MNHEY and CDR2 SVGAGI. CDR3 DNA sequence: TGTGCCAACAGCCTCTGGGGGGACCTGTTTTTT. Translating gives CANSLWGDLFF.

The chain is built from TRBV28 and TRBJ1-2, with D perhaps TRBD1 (5 bases). Germline lookup yields CDR1 MDHEN and CDR2 SYDVKM. The CDR3 spans 14 residues. V lost 3 bases, J lost 6 bases, and 14 bases lay in between. The CDR3 nucleotides are TGTGCCAGCAGTTTCCGCAGGGTCGGGGATGGCTACACCTTC. Residues: CASSFRRVGDGYTF.

A note on this clonotype: It is likely a read error, because the conserved phenylalanine at the end of the CDR3 is missing. CDR3 residues: CASGSTGILLSQYS. The CDR3 DNA reads TGTGCCAGCGGATCGACGGGGATATTATTGTCCCAGTACTCC. The genes are TRBV11-2 and TRBJ2-5, with a possible D match to TRBD2 (5 bases). From germline, CDR1 is SGHAT and CDR2 FQNNGV. CDR3 size: 14 residues. V lost 8 bases, J lost 9 bases, and 22 bases lay in between.

With regard to this clonotype: No DNA is shown, since the ends of the CDR3 on it are uncertain; the CDR3 is the one TCRdb lists. The chain couples TRBV29-1 to TRBJ2-6; the table calls TRBD1, which could not be checked here. CDR1 is SQVTM, CDR2 ANQGSEA, per germline. Both ends counted, the CDR3 spans 14 residues. CDR3 in amino acids: CSVATGNGANVLTF.

As regards this clonotype: At one of its ends the junction is not consistent with the germline gene, which may arise from a read error. This chain connects TRBV4-1 to TRBJ2-1, with 8 bases aligning to TRBD2. The CDR3 is 14 residues long. Germline V CDR1 and CDR2: MGHRA, YSYEKL. In DNA form, the CDR3 reads TGCGACAGCAGCCACACGGGAGGGTACAATGAGCAGTTCTTC. This translates into CDSSHTGGYNEQFF.

This clonotype was found a few times. Since a much larger clone is just one base distant, this may be a read error. The gene calls are TRBV30 and TRBJ2-7; 7 bases agree with TRBD2. Per germline, CDR1 GTSNPN and CDR2 SVGIG (reference sequence). The CDR3 sequence is 13 residues long. V lost 2 bases to trimming and J lost 8 bases; unmatched junction nucleotides: 9. CDR3 DNA sequence: TGTGCCTGGAGTAGATGCGGGAGCTCCCAGCAGTACTTC. Its protein is CAWSRCGSSQQYF.

With regard to this clonotype: The germline gene is not matched at one end of the junction; a read error may be the cause. The V call is TRBV6-1, the J call TRBJ2-1; possibly TRBD1 or TRBD2 for D (5 bases each). CDR3 length: 14 amino acids. Germline CDR1 reads MNHNS; CDR2 reads SASEGT. CDR3 coding DNA: TGTCCCAGCACCGGGACCAGCGGTTACAATGAGCAGTTCTTC. Amino acid sequence: CPSTGTSGYNEQFF.

As concerns this clonotype: An end of the junction does not agree with germline; a read error may underlie this. The chain joins TRBV29-1 to TRBJ1-2; no clear D gene. The CDR3 runs 13 residues. Germline V CDR1 and CDR2: SQVTM, ANQGSEA. The CDR3 is CSVEDDYGYGYTF. Written as DNA, the CDR3 is TGCAGCGTTGAAGATGATTACGGCTATGGTTACACCTTC.

V gene TRBV10-3 combines with J gene TRBJ2-3; 9 nucleotides align to TRBD2. CDR1 and CDR2 from the germline V gene are ENHRY and SYGVKD. The length of the CDR3 is 15 residues. The CDR3 DNA is TGTGGCACCTTAGAGGTAGCGGGAGTCACAGATACGCAGTATTTT. Protein: CGTLEVAGVTDTQYF.

This clonotype was seen repeatedly, ten times or more. V gene TRBV7-9 combines with J gene TRBJ2-1; 9 nucleotides agree with TRBD1. Germline assignment: CDR1 SEHNR and CDR2 FQNEAQ (reference sequence). The CDR3 totals 14 residues. Trimming at V came to 5 bases and at J to 8 bases, leaving 7 bases not matched to a gene. Written as DNA, the CDR3 is TGTGCCAGCAGCGACAGGGGGGGTAACGATGAGCAGTTCTTC. The encoded protein is CASSDRGGNDEQFF.

A remark on this clonotype: One end of the junction fails to match germline, which may point to a read error. The rearrangement uses TRBV11-2 and TRBJ2-1; D is perhaps TRBD2 (5 bases). The CDR3 covers 15 residues. CDR1 and CDR2 (germline): SGHAT, FQNNGV. This CDR3 is CASNPTRSSYNEQLF. CDR3 DNA sequence: TGTGCCAGCAACCCTACTAGGAGCTCCTACAATGAGCAGTTGTTC.

The chain has TRBV29-1 and TRBJ1-2; TRBD1 is a possible D gene (5 bases). V lost 1 base and J 0 bases, leaving 18 bases between the germline ends. The CDR3 length is 17 residues. The germline CDR1 and CDR2 sequences are SQVTM and ANQGSEA. CDR3 sequence (DNA): TGCAGCGTTGAAGGGATCCCGCACGTGGGACCTAACTATGGCTACACCTTC. Encoded protein: CSVEGIPHVGPNYGYTF.

This clonotype occurred many times. V and J are TRBV29-1 and TRBJ2-5; 7 bases align to TRBD1. CDR3 length: 14 residues. Germline V gives CDR1 SQVTM, CDR2 ANQGSEA. V dropped 6 bases and J dropped 5; count of bases not matched to a gene: 12. The CDR3 bases are TGCAGCGTCGCAGGACAGGAACTCAGGGAGACCCAGTACTTC. Translation gives CSVAGQELRETQYF.

The rearrangement uses TRBV29-1 and TRBJ1-3, with D maybe TRBD1 (6 bases). CDR3 length: 12 residues. Germline V lookup: CDR1 SQVTM, CDR2 ANQGSEA. As DNA, the CDR3 is TGCGACATCTGGACAGAAAGAAACACCATATATTTT. Translating it yields CDIWTERNTIYF. Variable domain in full (rest from reference TRBV29-1 and TRBJ1-3): SAVISQKPSRDICQRGTSLTIQCQVDSQVTMMFWYRQQPGQSLTLIATANQGSEATYESGFVIDKFPISRPNLTFSTLTVSNMSPEDSSIYLCDIWTERNTIYFGEGSWLTVV.

Regarding this clonotype: This likely comes from a read error, as the CDR3 has no conserved phenylalanine or tryptophan at its end. V and J are TRBV4-1 and TRBJ2-2, with a possible D match to TRBD2 (5 bases). Germline assignment: CDR1 MGHRA and CDR2 YSYEKL. This CDR3 contains 16 residues. The CDR3 bases are TGCGCGAGCAGCCCAGAAGAGGGTCTCGACACCGGGGAGCTGTTTCTT. Residues: CASSPEEGLDTGELFL.

About this clonotype: A much larger clone is a single base away; this may be a read error. The gene calls are TRBV7-9 and TRBJ1-4; D gene unclear. This CDR3 is 12 amino acids long. V was trimmed by 6 bases and J by 8 bases, leaving 10 bases between them. Germline-derived CDR1 and CDR2 are SEHNR and FQNEAQ (reference sequence). DNA for the CDR3: TGTGCCAGCAGGAGTAAGGAAGAAAAACTGTTTTTT. It yields the protein CASRSKEEKLFF.

J is TRBJ1-5 and V is TRBV19; D is ambiguous. Germline-derived CDR1 and CDR2 are LNHDA and SQIVND (reference sequence). This CDR3 region has 12 residues. Trimming removed 3 bases at V and 5 bases at J, with 5 bases between. The CDR3 is CASSMAHQPQHF. Here the CDR3 DNA reads TGTGCCAGTAGTATGGCGCATCAGCCCCAGCATTTT.

For this clonotype: A read error may explain this, as a much larger clone is one base away. The gene calls are TRBV6-1 and TRBJ2-1, with 7 bases identical to TRBD2. Germline V CDR1 and CDR2: MNHNS, SASEGT. The CDR3 covers 14 residues. The CDR3 protein is CASTSGSSYNGQFF. The CDR3 DNA follows: TGTGCCAGCACTAGCGGCAGCTCCTACAATGGGCAGTTCTTC.

This clonotype was recorded many times. The J gene is TRBJ2-5, the V gene TRBV10-1, with 7 bases identical to TRBD1. Per germline, CDR1 WNHNN and CDR2 SYGVQD (reference sequence). The trim removed 6 bases at V and 2 bases at J, leaving 9 bases unmatched. The CDR3 sequence is 15 residues long. The CDR3 nucleotides are TGCGCCAGCAGCCCACTCACGACAGGGCAAGAGACCCAGTACTTC. It is translated as CASSPLTTGQETQYF.